This T cell receptor beta chain is drawn from a study of cytomegalovirus exposure and HLA in healthy donors. This CDR3 is built from 15 residues. CDR1 and CDR2 (germline): SGHVS, FNYEAQ. V trimming: 5 bases; J trimming: 11 bases; junction bases outside the gene matches: 13. PCR employed 60 Vbeta and 13 Jbeta primers. The assay was immunoSEQ multiplex PCR, and TCRdb's table has in-frame clones only and misses some. The data hold approximately 100,000 clones, with about 80% observed a single time. The origin of this receptor is a man in his fifties or sixties in good health and CMV-seropositive. Sequencing input: PBMCs. The chain has TRBV7-6 and TRBJ2-5, with TRBD1 matching over 11 bases. CDR3 residues: CASSEAGQGAGEQYF. In DNA form, the CDR3 reads TGTGCCAGCAGCGAAGCTGGACAGGGGGCGGGAGAGCAGTACTTC.